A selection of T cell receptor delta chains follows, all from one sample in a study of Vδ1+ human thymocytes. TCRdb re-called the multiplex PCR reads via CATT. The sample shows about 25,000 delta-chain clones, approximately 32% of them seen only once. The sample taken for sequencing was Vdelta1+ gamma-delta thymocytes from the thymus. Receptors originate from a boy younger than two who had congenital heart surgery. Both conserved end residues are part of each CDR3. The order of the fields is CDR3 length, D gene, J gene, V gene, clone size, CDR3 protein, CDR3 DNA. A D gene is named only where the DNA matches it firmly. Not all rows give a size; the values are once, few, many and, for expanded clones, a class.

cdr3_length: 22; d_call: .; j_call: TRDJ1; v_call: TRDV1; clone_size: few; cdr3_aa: CALGSNFLVTGDNAYTCDKLIF; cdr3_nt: TGTGCTCTTGGATCCAACTTCCTTGTTACTGGGGATAATGCATATACGTGCGATAAACTCATCTTT
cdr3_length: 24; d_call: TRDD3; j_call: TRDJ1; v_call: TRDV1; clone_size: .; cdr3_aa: CALGGGRFLLGDKAREAYTDKLIF; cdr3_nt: TGTGCTCTTGGGGGGGGTAGGTTCCTACTGGGGGATAAGGCCCGGGAGGCATACACCGATAAACTCATCTTT
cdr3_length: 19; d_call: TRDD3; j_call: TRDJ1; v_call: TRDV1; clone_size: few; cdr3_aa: CALGESKLWGILYTDKLIF; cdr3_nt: TGTGCTCTTGGGGAATCCAAACTCTGGGGGATACTTTATACCGATAAACTCATCTTC
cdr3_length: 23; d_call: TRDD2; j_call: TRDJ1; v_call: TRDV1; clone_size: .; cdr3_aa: CALGELIRAVPSYLTEYTDKLIF; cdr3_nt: TGTGCTCTTGGGGAACTAATAAGGGCAGTCCCTTCCTACCTAACGGAGTATACCGATAAACTCATCTTT
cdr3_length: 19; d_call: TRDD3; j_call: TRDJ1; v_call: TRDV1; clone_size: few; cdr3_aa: CALGEISGGWGTYTDKLIF; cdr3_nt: TGTGCTCTTGGGGAAATTTCTGGGGGCTGGGGGACGTACACCGATAAACTCATCTTT
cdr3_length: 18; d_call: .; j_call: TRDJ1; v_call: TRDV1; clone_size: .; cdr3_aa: CALAHLAPKSGEADKLIF; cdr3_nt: TGTGCTCTTGCCCACTTGGCACCCAAATCCGGGGAAGCCGATAAACTCATCTTT
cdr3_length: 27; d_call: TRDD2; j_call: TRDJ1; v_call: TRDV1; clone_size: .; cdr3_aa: CALGELWTAGGRFLPTYLAPYTDKLIF; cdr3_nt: TGTGCTCTTGGGGAACTATGGACAGCAGGTGGTCGGTTTCTTCCTACGTATCTGGCCCCGTACACCGATAAACTCATCTTT
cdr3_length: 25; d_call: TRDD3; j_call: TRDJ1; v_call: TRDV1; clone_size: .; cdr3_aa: CALGEPSRLPSPTRWGIPYTDKLIF; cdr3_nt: TGTGCTCTTGGGGAACCTTCCCGACTCCCTTCCCCTACCCGATGGGGGATACCCTACACCGATAAACTCATCTTT
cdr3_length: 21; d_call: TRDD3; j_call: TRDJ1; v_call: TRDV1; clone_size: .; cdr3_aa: CALGELSPPYWGFPSTDKLIF; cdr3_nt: TGTGCTCTTGGTGAACTAAGTCCCCCGTACTGGGGGTTCCCGAGCACCGATAAACTCATCTTT
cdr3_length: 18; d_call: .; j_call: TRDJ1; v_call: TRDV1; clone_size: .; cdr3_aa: CALGEPLLYYWDTVELIF; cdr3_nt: TGTGCTCTTGGGGAACCCCTTCTTTACTACTGGGACACGGTAGAGCTCATCTTT
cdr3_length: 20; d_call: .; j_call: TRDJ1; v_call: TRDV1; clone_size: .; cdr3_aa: CALGERVLLGGTGSLNKLIF; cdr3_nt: TGTGCTCTTGGGGAAAGGGTCCTACTCGGGGGTACTGGGTCTTTGAATAAACTCATCTTT
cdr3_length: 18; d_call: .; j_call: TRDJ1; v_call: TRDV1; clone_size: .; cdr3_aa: CALGELTPSRQYTDKPIF; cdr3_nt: TGTGCTCTTGGGGAACTAACCCCCTCGAGACAGTACACCGATAAACCCATCTTT
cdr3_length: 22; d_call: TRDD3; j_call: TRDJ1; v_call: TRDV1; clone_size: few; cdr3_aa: CALLLLPPLGTGGWKYTDKLIF; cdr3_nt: TGTGCTCTCCTCTTGCTTCCTCCGCTAGGAACTGGGGGATGGAAGTACACCGATAAACTCATCTTT
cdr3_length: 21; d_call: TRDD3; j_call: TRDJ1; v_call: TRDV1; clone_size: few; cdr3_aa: CALGERMSYRLGDRGTDKLIF; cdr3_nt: TGTGCTCTTGGGGAACGGATGTCCTACAGACTGGGGGATAGGGGCACCGATAAACTCATCTTT
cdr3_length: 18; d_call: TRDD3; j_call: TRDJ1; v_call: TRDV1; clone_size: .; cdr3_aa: CALGEVRGYPAYTDKLIF; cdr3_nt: TGTGCTCTTGGGGAAGTAAGGGGATACCCTGCTTACACCGATAAACTCATCTTT
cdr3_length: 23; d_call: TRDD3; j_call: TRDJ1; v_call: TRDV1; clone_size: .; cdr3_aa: CALGERSSDSTLGDKDITDKLIF; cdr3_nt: TGTGCTCTTGGGGAACGCTCCTCTGACAGTACACTGGGGGATAAAGACATAACCGATAAACTCATCTTT
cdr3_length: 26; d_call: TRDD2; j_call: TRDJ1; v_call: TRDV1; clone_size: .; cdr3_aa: CALGESAFLLRQGEGGKNNTPDKLIF; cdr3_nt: TGTGCTCTTGGGGAATCTGCCTTCCTACTTCGTCAGGGTGAAGGAGGTAAGAACAACACACCGGATAAACTCATCTTT
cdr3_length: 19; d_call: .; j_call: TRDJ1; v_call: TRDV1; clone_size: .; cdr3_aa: CALGVFLEGDKPNCDKLIF; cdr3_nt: TGTGCTCTTGGGGTCTTCCTAGAGGGGGATAAACCGAACTGCGATAAACTCATCTTT
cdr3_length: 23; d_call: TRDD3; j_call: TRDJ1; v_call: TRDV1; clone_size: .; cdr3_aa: CALGELVPPLTILGDLYTDKLIF; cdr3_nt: TGTGCTCTTGGGGAACTAGTGCCCCCTTTGACCATACTGGGGGATCTATACACCGATAAACTCATCTTT
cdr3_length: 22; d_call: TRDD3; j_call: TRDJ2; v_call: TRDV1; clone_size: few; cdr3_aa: CALGELPFLPITGGYGTAQLFF; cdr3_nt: TGTGCTCTTGGGGAACTACCCTTCCTCCCCATTACTGGGGGATACGGGACAGCACAACTCTTCTTT
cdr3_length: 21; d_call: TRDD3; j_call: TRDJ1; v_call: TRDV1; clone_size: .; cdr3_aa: CALGEMVSPPGGVCYTDKLIF; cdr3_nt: TGTGCTCTTGGGGAAATGGTTTCCCCACCTGGGGGGGTTTGCTACACCGATAAGCTCATCTTT
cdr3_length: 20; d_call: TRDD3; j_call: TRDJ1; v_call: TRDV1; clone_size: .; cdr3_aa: CALGELGISNGGYETDKLIF; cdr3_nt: TGTGCTCTTGGGGAACTAGGTATCTCCAACGGGGGATACGAGACCGATAAACTCATCTTT
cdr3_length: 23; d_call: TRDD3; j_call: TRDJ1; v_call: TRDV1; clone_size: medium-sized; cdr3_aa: CALVENPRLACTGGYPYTDKLIF; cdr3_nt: TGTGCTCTCGTGGAAAACCCGCGCTTGGCCTGTACTGGGGGATACCCTTACACCGATAAACTCATCTTT
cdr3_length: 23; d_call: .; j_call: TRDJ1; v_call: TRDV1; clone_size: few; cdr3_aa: CALGELGAFLPYWGNYYTDKLIF; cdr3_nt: TGTGCTCTTGGGGAACTCGGGGCCTTCCTACCCTACTGGGGGAACTACTACACCGATAAACTCATCTTT
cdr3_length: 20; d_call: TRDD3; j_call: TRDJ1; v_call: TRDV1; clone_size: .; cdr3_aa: CALGVPVLGSLGSETDKLIF; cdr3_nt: TGTGCTCTTGGGGTCCCTGTACTGGGGTCACTGGGATCCGAGACCGATAAACTCATCTTT